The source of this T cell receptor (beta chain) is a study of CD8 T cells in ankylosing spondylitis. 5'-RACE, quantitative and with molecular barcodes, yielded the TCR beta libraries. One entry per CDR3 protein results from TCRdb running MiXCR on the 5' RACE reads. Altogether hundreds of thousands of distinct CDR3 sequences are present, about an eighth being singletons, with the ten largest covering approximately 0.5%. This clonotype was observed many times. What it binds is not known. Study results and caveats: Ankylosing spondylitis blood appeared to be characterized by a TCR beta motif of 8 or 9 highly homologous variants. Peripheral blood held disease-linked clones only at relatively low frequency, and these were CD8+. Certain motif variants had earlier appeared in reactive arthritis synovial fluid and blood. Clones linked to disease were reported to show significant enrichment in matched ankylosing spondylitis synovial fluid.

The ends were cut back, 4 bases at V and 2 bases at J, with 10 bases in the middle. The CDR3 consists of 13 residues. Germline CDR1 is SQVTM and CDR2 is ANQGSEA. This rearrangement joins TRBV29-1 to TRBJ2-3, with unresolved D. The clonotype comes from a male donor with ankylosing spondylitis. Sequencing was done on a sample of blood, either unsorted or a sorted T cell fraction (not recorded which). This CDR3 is CSVGQVITDTQYF. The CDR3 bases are TGCAGCGTTGGTCAGGTTATCACAGATACGCAGTATTTT.